This T cell receptor (beta chain) was documented in a study of CD8 T cells in Susac syndrome. Study-level points and caveats: The study acknowledged a relatively small number of individuals in its TCR sequencing and HLA analysis.

About this clonotype itself: As yet, its antigen is unknown.

Sequencing of TCR beta was performed on blood CD8+ T cells and on blood CD4+ T cells. Controls matched for age and sex were healthy donors. Losses at the gene ends were 8 bases for V and 2 bases for J; bases not matched to a gene: 15. CDR1 and CDR2 (germline): SEHNR, FQNEAQ (reference sequence). The CDR3 consists of 17 residues. The authors reverse transcribed 0.5 to 1 ug RNA with random hexamers. With immunoSEQ multiplex PCR, TCR beta CDR3 was amplified across 54 Vbeta and 13 Jbeta. One entry per CDR3 protein, called by TCRdb with MiXCR from the immunoSEQ multiplex PCR reads. This sample has about 150,000 distinct CDR3 sequences, with about 90% found just once.

The source is a human donor in good health. The genes are TRBV7-9 and TRBJ2-7; 10 bases are a match to TRBD2. The sequenced sample was CD4+ T cells from PBMCs. CDR3 protein: CASSFLAGVRSTYEQYF. The CDR3 DNA follows: TGTGCCAGCTCCTTTCTAGCGGGAGTTCGGTCAACCTACGAGCAGTACTTC.